The clone carrying this T cell receptor (beta chain) was seen a few times. The record originates from a study of blood T cell repertoires in COVID-19. Looking at the study overall: Acute and convalescent COVID-19 samples came from the United States, Italy and Spain. PBMCs, B-cell-depleted T cells, or T cells were the source of the cDNA or gDNA that made up the material.

The CDR3 has 15 amino acids. V trimming: 4 bases; J trimming: 4 bases; junction bases outside the gene matches: 3. Germline CDR1 and CDR2: MNHEY and SMNVEV (reference sequence). Authors' data handling: Quantification of nucleated cells was approximated via reference gene primer amplification. Only in-frame clones appear in the TCRdb table, and some are missing; sequencing was by immunoSEQ multiplex PCR. V and J calls and clone size follow that table, whereas D and trimming were derived from the DNA. Found here are about 260,000 clones, 70% to 90% of them singletons; the top ten hold 0.7%. The sequencing input was peripheral blood. The chain carries TRBV27 and TRBJ1-3; 11 bases are shared with TRBD1. The sequence was collected from a human donor in a cohort sampled during active COVID-19. The CDR3, as DNA: TGTGCCAGCAGTTCGGACAGGGGGCTCGGAAACACCATATATTTT. Encoded protein: CASSSDRGLGNTIYF.